This is a list of T cell receptor beta chains from one sample in a study of T cell responses to AZD1222 COVID-19 vaccine. Sequencing used immunoSEQ multiplex PCR; TCRdb keeps in-frame clones, though not all of them. The sample holds some 140,000 clones; roughly 90% are singletons and the top ten take 3% to 3.5%. Sequencing was performed on peripheral blood, taken on day 0 of AZD1222 vaccination. The receptor source for this set is an adult in good health. Both conserved end residues are part of each CDR3. The D gene is left open where the match is weak. Clone size, where shown, is once, few, many, or a class for clones that have expanded.

J: TRBJ2-7
D: NA
size: NA
V: TRBV28
CDR3: CASSTPGHSYEQYF
DNA: TGTGCCAGCAGTACCCCGGGCCACTCCTACGAGCAGTACTTC

J: TRBJ2-7
D: NA
size: NA
V: TRBV18
CDR3: CASSPSSYEQYF
DNA: TGTGCCAGCTCACCAAGCAGCTACGAGCAGTACTTC

J: TRBJ1-2
D: NA
size: few
V: TRBV5-1
CDR3: CASSLGGVGYTF
DNA: TGCGCCAGCAGCTTAGGAGGGGTCGGCTACACCTTC

J: TRBJ2-3
D: NA
size: NA
V: TRBV5-5
CDR3: CASRTDGLDTQYF
DNA: TGTGCCAGCAGGACAGATGGTCTGGATACGCAGTATTTT

J: TRBJ1-6
D: NA
size: once
V: TRBV13
CDR3: CASSLGGTSGSPLHF
DNA: TGTGCCAGCAGCTTAGGTGGCACCTCAGGTTCACCCCTCCACTTT

J: TRBJ1-6
D: NA
size: NA
V: TRBV28
CDR3: CASSLIQGSSYNSPLHF
DNA: TGTGCCAGCAGTTTAATCCAGGGGAGCTCCTATAATTCACCCCTCCACTTT

J: TRBJ1-3
D: TRBD1
size: once
V: TRBV5-1
CDR3: CASSWGQLGSGNTIYF
DNA: TGCGCCAGCAGCTGGGGACAGCTCGGCTCTGGAAACACCATATATTTT

J: TRBJ1-3
D: NA
size: NA
V: TRBV28
CDR3: CASSLPAGSSGNTIYF
DNA: TGTGCCAGCAGTTTGCCGGCGGGTTCGTCGGGAAACACCATATATTTT

J: TRBJ2-7
D: NA
size: NA
V: TRBV12-3/TRBV12-4
CDR3: CASSSDGPYEQYF
DNA: TGTGCCAGCAGTTCGGACGGACCCTACGAGCAGTACTTC

J: TRBJ1-2
D: NA
size: NA
V: TRBV6-5
CDR3: CASSYWGSGYTF
DNA: TGTGCCAGCAGTTACTGGGGTTCTGGCTACACCTTC

J: TRBJ2-7
D: NA
size: NA
V: TRBV18
CDR3: CASSPPMAPRNEQYF
DNA: TGTGCCAGCTCACCACCTATGGCCCCCAGGAACGAGCAGTACTTC

J: TRBJ2-7
D: NA
size: NA
V: TRBV12-3/TRBV12-4
CDR3: CASSLEPYEQYF
DNA: TGTGCCAGCAGTTTAGAACCGTACGAGCAGTACTTC

J: TRBJ2-3
D: NA
size: NA
V: TRBV14
CDR3: CASSQWDTQYF
DNA: TGTGCCAGCAGCCAATGGGATACGCAGTATTTT

J: TRBJ1-6
D: NA
size: few
V: TRBV4-1
CDR3: CASSQEQQGGSPLHF
DNA: TGCGCCAGCAGCCAAGAACAACAGGGCGGTTCACCCCTCCACTTT

J: TRBJ2-2
D: NA
size: NA
V: TRBV7-9
CDR3: CASSSGTSGTGELFF
DNA: TGTGCCAGCAGCTCTGGGACCAGCGGCACCGGGGAGCTGTTTTTT

J: TRBJ2-5
D: TRBD2
size: once
V: TRBV5-1
CDR3: CASSFFGGAQETQYF
DNA: TGCGCCAGCAGCTTTTTCGGGGGGGCCCAAGAGACCCAGTACTTC

J: TRBJ1-1
D: NA
size: NA
V: TRBV18
CDR3: CASSTRSENTEAFF
DNA: TGTGCCAGCTCCACCAGGAGCGAGAACACTGAAGCTTTCTTT

J: TRBJ2-2
D: NA
size: once
V: TRBV12-3/TRBV12-4
CDR3: CASSFAGELFF
DNA: TGTGCCAGCAGTTTTGCCGGGGAGCTGTTTTTT

J: TRBJ2-7
D: TRBD1
size: once
V: TRBV19
CDR3: CASQGVDYEQYF
DNA: TGTGCCAGTCAGGGGGTAGACTACGAGCAGTACTTC

J: TRBJ2-7
D: TRBD1
size: NA
V: TRBV12-3/TRBV12-4
CDR3: CASTRQGAEQYF
DNA: TGTGCCAGCACTAGACAGGGGGCCGAGCAGTACTTC

J: TRBJ1-3
D: TRBD1
size: NA
V: TRBV6-5
CDR3: CASSSTGGQNTIYF
DNA: TGTGCCAGCAGTTCAACAGGGGGCCAAAACACCATATATTTT

J: TRBJ2-1
D: TRBD1
size: NA
V: TRBV5-1
CDR3: CASSPGGQGRLVF
DNA: TGCGCCAGCAGCCCCGGCGGACAGGGTAGGTTGGTCTTC

J: TRBJ2-7
D: NA
size: NA
V: TRBV5-1
CDR3: CASNPRPGDGEQYF
DNA: TGCGCCAGCAACCCAAGGCCAGGGGATGGGGAGCAGTACTTC

J: TRBJ2-6
D: TRBD1
size: NA
V: TRBV5-4
CDR3: CASSLGGQSSGANVLTF
DNA: TGTGCCAGCAGCTTGGGGGGACAGTCCTCTGGGGCCAACGTCCTGACTTTC